This T cell receptor beta chain was obtained from a study of T cell responses to AZD1222 COVID-19 vaccine. The table came from immunoSEQ multiplex PCR; TCRdb's copy has only in-frame clones and leaves some out. This table holds about 140,000 clones, 90% found once. Note on this clone: Its specificity is not known.

The V gene end was trimmed by 0 bases and the J gene end by 0 bases; junction bases not matched to a gene: 11. From germline, CDR1 is LGHNA and CDR2 YNFKEQ. The CDR3 spans 19 residues. General study findings and limits: Baseline testing showed seropositivity in only a handful of AZD1222 recipients.

The source was peripheral blood, collected on day 0 of AZD1222 vaccination. The sequence was obtained from an adult in good health. This rearrangement joins TRBV4-2 to TRBJ2-3; 8 bases align to TRBD1. The CDR3 nucleotides read TGTGCCAGCAGCCAAGATCTGGACAGGGTAGAATTTAGCACAGATACGCAGTATTTT. It specifies CASSQDLDRVEFSTDTQYF.